The TCR beta chain under discussion was sequenced for a study of T cells in Graves' hyperthyroidism and ophthalmopathy. Amplification targeted TCR beta CDR3 regions from RNA transcripts. In the first-round RT-PCR of the TCR CDR3, the HTBI primer set was used. TCRdb recomputed calls from the multiplex PCR reads with MiXCR, one row per CDR3 protein. The data show under 800,000 distinct CDR3 sequences, with 12% to 15% seen just once and roughly 10% held by the top ten. Germline lookup yields CDR1 DFQATT and CDR2 SNEGSKA (reference sequence). The CDR3 has 14 residues. V lost 2 bases and J lost 0, with 9 bases in between. Patients aged 18 to 65 had newly diagnosed hyperthyroidism lasting under 2 months. Uncontrolled infection, other autoimmune disease, pregnancy or lactation excluded patients. Study-wide findings and caveats: Ophthalmopathy cases were set apart from stable hyperthyroidism by a 13 V-J model. Blood also showed most of the thyroid clonotypes that were expanded above 0.001.

This clonotype was counted at least ten times. Its antigen is unidentified. Sequencing was carried out using blood. The clonotype originates from a young woman with Graves' hyperthyroidism. The V gene is TRBV20-1, the J gene TRBJ2-3; D may be TRBD1 or TRBD2 (6 bases each). The CDR3 coding sequence is TGCAGTGCTAGAAGGGGGACTAGCACAGATACGCAGTATTTT. This translates into CSARRGTSTDTQYF.